This T cell receptor beta chain originates from a study of shared clonotypes between healthy human individuals. V gave up 1 base and J gave up 5 bases, with 14 bases separating them. The germline gives CDR1 SGHAT, CDR2 FQNNGV. This CDR3 contains 15 residues. Libraries were prepared by immunoSEQ multiplex PCR; TCRdb keeps only in-frame clonotypes and omits some of them. The repertoire holds approximately 510,000 clones, with around 79% as singletons. Source material: PBMCs. The V call is TRBV11-2, the J call TRBJ1-2; D is unresolved. This clonotype was sampled from a middle-aged woman in good health. Some clones in this sample may be carry-over from other donors' samples. CDR3 bases: TGTGCCAGCAGCTTAGGATTAGACCGCGATTATGGCTACACCTTC. The encoded protein is CASSLGLDRDYGYTF.